This TCR beta chain was retrieved from a study of blood T cell repertoires in COVID-19. Across the study: Donors in the United States, Italy and Spain gave samples during acute or convalescent COVID-19. T cells, B-cell-depleted T cells, or PBMCs supplied cDNA or gDNA.

This clone was observed once. Study processing details: By means of reference gene primer amplification, nucleated cell counts were estimated. Using immunoSEQ multiplex PCR, the repertoire was profiled, and TCRdb retains in-frame clones only, with some absent. That table gives V, J and clone size, and the DNA gave D and trimming. The sample includes roughly 670,000 clones, around 89% of them seen just once. There are 18 residues in the CDR3. Germline assignment: CDR1 LGHNA and CDR2 YSLEER. V lost 3 bases, J lost 0 bases, and 5 bases stayed unmatched. The receptor's source is a woman between 18 and 30 years old with acute or convalescent COVID-19. The chain combines TRBV4-3 with TRBJ2-2, with 12 bases identical to TRBD2. The sequenced sample was peripheral blood. CDR3 region: CASSQALAGGPNTGELFF. The CDR3 nucleotides are TGCGCCAGCAGCCAGGCTCTAGCGGGGGGGCCGAACACCGGGGAGCTGTTTTTT.